A single sample gave rise to the 27 T cell receptor beta chains below, sequenced in a study of human T cells and chemical hapten exposure. Described time point: patch test 3, about 24 weeks after DPC sensitization. Treatment in this sample: therapeutic diphenylcyclopropenone sensitization with weekly scalp DPC. Using its own MiXCR run on the RACE reads, TCRdb lists one record per CDR3 protein. The table lists 97,000 or so distinct CDR3 sequences, 27% of them singletons. The sequencing here drew on whole blood, taken in connection with sensitization to the hapten diphenylcyclopropenone (DPC). The receptors were sampled from a man aged 40-50 years with alopecia areata. Some clones in this sample may be carry-over from other donors' samples.

V usage is TRBV11-1 and J usage is TRBJ1-5; TRBD1 is a possible D gene (5 bases). In germline, CDR1 is SGHAT, CDR2 FQDESV (reference sequence). The CDR3 is 15 residues long. Trimming left V 0 bases short and J 7 bases short, with 13 bases between. For the CDR3, the DNA is TGTGCCAGCAGCTTAGCCCCAGGGTCTGGGCAGCCCCAGCATTTT. This codes for CASSLAPGSGQPQHF.

V is TRBV24-1 and J is TRBJ2-2; 7 nucleotides line up with TRBD2. The CDR3 runs 14 residues. After removal of 6 bases from V and 0 bases from J, the junction contained 0 bases not matched to a gene. Germline lookup yields CDR1 KGHDR and CDR2 SFDVKD. CDR3 region: CATSSGTNTGELFF. As DNA, the CDR3 is TGTGCCACCAGTAGCGGGACGAACACCGGGGAGCTGTTTTTT.

The chain carries TRBV5-1 and TRBJ1-1; TRBD1 agrees at 8 bases. The germline V gene encodes CDR1 SGHRS and CDR2 YFSETQ. V shed 3 bases, J shed 4 bases, and the junction held 5 bases outside the gene matches. The CDR3 is 14 residues long. The CDR3 DNA reads TGCGCCAGCAGCTATCAGGGGGCAGGCACTGAAGCTTTCTTT. Translation: CASSYQGAGTEAFF.

The J gene is TRBJ2-1, the V gene TRBV12-3 or TRBV12-4; 8 bases map to TRBD1. The CDR3 runs 14 residues. V shed 5 bases and J 7 bases; nucleotides not matched to a gene: 7. The CDR3 region is CASSLRTGLNEQFF. CDR3 DNA: TGTGCCAGCAGTCTTCGGACAGGGTTGAATGAGCAGTTCTTC.

V and J are TRBV3-1 and TRBJ2-7; TRBD1 matches 12 bases. CDR1 and CDR2 from the germline V gene are LGHDT and YNNKEL (reference sequence). This CDR3 comprises 17 residues. The V gene end was trimmed by 0 bases and the J gene end by 12 bases; junction bases not matched to a gene: 15. CDR3 amino acids: CASSQDSLGTGGVDPYF. CDR3 nucleotides: TGTGCCAGCAGCCAAGATTCTCTCGGGACAGGGGGCGTTGATCCGTACTTC.

The chain recombines TRBV7-9 with TRBJ2-5; D tentatively reads TRBD1 or TRBD2 (5 bases each). Trimming removed 4 bases from V and 4 bases from J, with 10 bases in between. Germline V CDR1 and CDR2: SEHNR, FQNEAQ (reference sequence). The CDR3 spans 13 residues. DNA of the CDR3: TGTGCCAGCAGCTGGGTCGGGACAGAGACCCAGTACTTC. This gives the protein CASSWVGTETQYF.

The gene calls are TRBV20-1 and TRBJ1-6; 9 bases line up with TRBD1. CDR1 is DFQATT and CDR2 is SNEGSKA in the germline V gene (reference sequence). The CDR3 contains 15 residues. Trimming removed 6 bases from V and 7 bases from J; junction bases left unmatched: 10. CDR3 sequence (DNA): TGCAGTGCCCGGGGACAGGGAGAACCCAATTCACCCCTCCACTTT. The encoded protein is CSARGQGEPNSPLHF.

The chain links TRBV2 to TRBJ2-3; D not resolved. Germline V gene data show CDR1 as SNHLY and CDR2 as FYNNEI. Trimming cost V 3 bases and J 1 base, with 11 bases left between them. The CDR3 totals 15 residues. The CDR3 DNA sequence: TGTGCCAGCAGTGATGTCCGGGCCGGCACAGATACGCAGTATTTT. Its translation: CASSDVRAGTDTQYF.

The genes are TRBV18 and TRBJ1-5; D gene ambiguous. This CDR3 region has 14 residues. The V gene's germline CDR1 is KGHSH and CDR2 LQKENI. V lost 3 bases and J lost 3, with 9 bases in between. The CDR3 DNA reads TGTGCCAGCTCACCTCAGGCGGACAATCAGCCCCAGCATTTT. It yields the protein CASSPQADNQPQHF.

V gene TRBV18 combines with J gene TRBJ2-1; TRBD1 aligns across 7 bases. CDR1 KGHSH and CDR2 LQKENI come from the germline V gene. Trimming cost V 5 bases and J 2 bases; bases outside gene matches: 6. This CDR3 is 15 amino acids long. The CDR3 nucleotides are TGTGCCAGCTCATCGGGACAGCCCCCCTACAATGAGCAGTTCTTC. It translates to CASSSGQPPYNEQFF.

CDR3 region: CASSALAGYEQYF. CDR3 in DNA: TGTGCCAGCAGCGCACTAGCGGGATACGAGCAGTACTTC. The V gene is TRBV6-6, the J gene TRBJ2-7, with 10 bases that match TRBD2. Germline CDR1 reads MNHNY; CDR2 reads SVGAGI (reference sequence). The CDR3 contains 13 residues. V dropped 6 bases and J dropped 4; count of bases not matched to a gene: 3.

The rearrangement links TRBV11-2 to TRBJ2-4; D is unresolved. This CDR3 contains 16 residues. V lost 5 bases to trimming and J lost 0 bases, with 14 bases between them. The germline gives CDR1 SGHAT, CDR2 FQNNGV. Here the CDR3 reads CASSPMVDKAKNIQYF. The CDR3 DNA reads TGTGCCAGCAGCCCCATGGTCGATAAAGCCAAAAACATTCAGTACTTC.

In this sample, this clonotype turned up a few times. DNA of the CDR3: TGTGCCAGCAGAACAGGGGGCGCCGCCTACGAGCAGTACTTC. It specifies CASRTGGAAYEQYF. V is TRBV27 and J is TRBJ2-7; TRBD1 matches at 9 bases. CDR1 and CDR2 from the germline V gene are MNHEY and SMNVEV (reference sequence). Trimming removed 6 bases from V and 2 bases from J; junction bases left unmatched: 5. The CDR3 runs 14 residues.

The rearrangement links TRBV28 to TRBJ1-1; D call uncertain. Germline V gene lookup returns CDR1 MDHEN and CDR2 SYDVKM. The V gene lost 5 bases and the J gene lost 0 bases, with 13 bases spanning the gap. The CDR3 has 15 amino acids. The CDR3 DNA is TGTGCCAGCAGTGGAGTTGGGGTCATGAACACTGAAGCTTTCTTT. This sequence encodes CASSGVGVMNTEAFF.

The V gene is TRBV5-1, the J gene TRBJ1-6, with 8 bases identical to TRBD1. There are 14 residues in the CDR3. Per the germline V gene, CDR1 is SGHRS and CDR2 is YFSETQ. The V segment lost 8 bases and the J segment 5 bases; nucleotides outside the gene matches: 6. The CDR3, as DNA: TGCGCCAGTAGACAGGGGACCGATAATTCACCCCTCCACTTT. Protein product: CASRQGTDNSPLHF. Complete variable domain (other parts from reference TRBV5-1 and TRBJ1-6): KAGVTQTPRYLIKTRGQQVTLSCSPISGHRSVSWYQQTPGQGLQFLFEYFSETQRNKGNFPGRFSGRQFSNSRSEMNVSTLELGDSALYLCASRQGTDNSPLHFGNGTRLTVT.

This clonotype has just a few counts. The chain recombines TRBV10-3 with TRBJ2-4; D might be TRBD1 or TRBD2, each matching 6 bases. Trimming stripped 2 bases from V and 0 bases from J, with 17 bases between. The germline V gene encodes CDR1 ENHRY and CDR2 SYGVKD. The CDR3 is made up of 18 amino acids. The DNA of the CDR3 is TGTGCCATCAGTGAGGTATCAACTAGGGGGGTAGCCAAAAACATTCAGTACTTC. Its protein is CAISEVSTRGVAKNIQYF.

In its sample, this clonotype was seen a few times. The CDR3 nucleotides are TGTGCCAGCAGTGATGGACTAGCGGGGCCCACAGATACGCAGTATTTT. Its translation is CASSDGLAGPTDTQYF. The rearrangement links TRBV2 to TRBJ2-3; 12 bases are shared with TRBD2. CDR3 length equals 16 residues. Germline CDR1 and CDR2: SNHLY and FYNNEI. V shed 3 bases, J shed 2 bases, and the junction held 3 bases outside the gene matches.

Turning to this clonotype: A read error may be the cause here, since a much bigger clone is one base away. This chain uses TRBV6-4 with TRBJ2-1; the match to TRBD1 covers 10 bases. Germline lookup yields CDR1 MRHNA and CDR2 SNTAGT. This CDR3 comprises 15 residues. V lost 3 bases to trimming and J lost 7 bases; unmatched junction nucleotides: 6. This CDR3 is CASSETGGRPNEQFF. CDR3 DNA sequence: TGTGCCAGCAGTGAGACAGGGGGCCGTCCGAATGAGCAGTTCTTC.

V gene TRBV9 combines with J gene TRBJ2-3; D gene ambiguous. Germline V gene data show CDR1 as SGDLS and CDR2 as YYNGEE. The CDR3 sequence is 13 residues long. V was trimmed by 1 base and J by 0 bases, leaving 3 bases between them. The CDR3 region has the DNA TGTGCCAGCAGCGTAACGAGCACAGATACGCAGTATTTT. Translation gives CASSVTSTDTQYF.

There are a few counts of this clonotype. The chain carries TRBV23-1 and TRBJ2-2, with TRBD2 matching over 8 bases. TRBV23-1 is labeled an ORF, and its function is uncertain. The CDR3 consists of 18 residues. V was pared by 3 bases and J by 3 bases, with 12 bases of the junction left unmatched. This CDR3 is CASSQAVGREADTGELFF. CDR3 sequence (DNA): TGCGCCAGCAGTCAGGCAGTTGGGCGGGAGGCGGACACCGGGGAGCTGTTTTTT.

The rearrangement joins TRBV9 to TRBJ2-7; D is unresolved. Between the trimmed V and J ends, which lost 0 bases and 3 bases, there was a span of 16 bases. This CDR3 is 16 amino acids long. CDR1 and CDR2 from the germline V gene are SGDLS and YYNGEE. The CDR3 spells CASSVGTSQRNYEQYF. Written as DNA, the CDR3 is TGTGCCAGCAGCGTAGGGACCTCCCAAAGGAACTACGAGCAGTACTTC. The variable domain in full, with the rest retrieved from reference TRBV9 and TRBJ2-7, is DSGVTQTPKHLITATGQRVTLRCSPRSGDLSVYWYQQSLDQGLQFLIQYYNGEERAKGNILERFSAQQFPDLHSELNLSSLELGDSALYFCASSVGTSQRNYEQYFGPGTRLTVT.

CDR3 in amino acids: CSVGGGVTEAFF. Written as DNA, the CDR3 is TGCAGCGTTGGAGGAGGGGTTACTGAAGCTTTCTTT. The chain recombines TRBV29-1 with TRBJ1-1; the D gene is possibly TRBD1 (5 bases). Trimming stripped 4 bases from V and 5 bases from J, with 11 bases between. The CDR3 loop spans 12 amino acids. Germline CDR1 reads SQVTM; CDR2 reads ANQGSEA.

The V and J genes are TRBV20-1 and TRBJ2-7; D possibly corresponds to TRBD1 (5 bases). The length of the CDR3 is 12 residues. V was shortened by 2 bases and J by 5 bases, with 10 bases between the two germline ends. Germline values: CDR1 DFQATT, CDR2 SNEGSKA (reference sequence). The CDR3 DNA reads as TGCAGTGCTAGACGGGCAGGGAACGAGCAGTACTTC. Protein product: CSARRAGNEQYF.

J is TRBJ2-1 and V is TRBV10-3, with D tentatively TRBD2 (5 bases). This CDR3 contains 14 residues. Trimming shortened V by 9 bases and J by 2 bases, and 14 bases separated the two germline ends. Germline CDR1 is ENHRY and CDR2 is SYGVKD. The chain's CDR3 is CAIAPLATYNEQFF. The CDR3 DNA follows: TGTGCCATAGCCCCTCTAGCCACCTACAATGAGCAGTTCTTC.

This clonotype was counted a few times. The V and J genes are TRBV20-1 and TRBJ2-7; 9 positions agree with TRBD1. Unmatched junction bases numbered 9, after V lost 3 bases and J lost 3 bases. The CDR3 runs 15 residues. Per germline, CDR1 DFQATT and CDR2 SNEGSKA (reference sequence). The CDR3 sequence is CSASGDRGVYYEQYF. CDR3 bases: TGCAGTGCTAGCGGAGACAGGGGGGTTTACTACGAGCAGTACTTC.

The chain carries TRBV6-5 and TRBJ1-1, with no clear D. The CDR3 spans 13 residues. Germline CDR1 and CDR2: MNHEY and SVGAGI. The germline V and J ends were trimmed by 4 bases and 1 base, with 7 bases remaining between them. The DNA for the CDR3 is TGTGCCAGCAGTTGGGTTGGGAACACTGAAGCTTTCTTT. Translated: CASSWVGNTEAFF.

A single count supports this clonotype. The chain employs TRBV28 and TRBJ2-7; TRBD2 aligns across 14 bases. The CDR3 runs to 16 residues. Germline assignment: CDR1 MDHEN and CDR2 SYDVKM. Trimming removed 7 bases from V and 4 bases from J; junction bases left unmatched: 9. The CDR3 bases are TGTGCCAGCAACCATTCCGGGACTAGCGGGAGTTACGAGCAGTACTTC. Its translation is CASNHSGTSGSYEQYF.